The rows below give T cell receptor beta chains drawn from one sample of a study of OX40 agonist ivuxolimab in advanced cancers. Method: immunoSEQ multiplex PCR; TCRdb's copy keeps in-frame clones and lacks some. The sample yields roughly 60,000 clones, 85% to 95% seen once. Sequenced here: CD4+ or CD8+ T cells sorted from blood, sampled in a trial of the OX40 agonist ivuxolimab. Source of these receptors: an adult with an advanced solid tumor such as melanoma, head and neck, liver or kidney cancer. Both conserved end residues are part of each CDR3. A D gene is named only where the DNA matches it firmly. Clone size is stated in some rows and not others, as once, few, many or a class when expanded.

V	J	D	size	DNA	CDR3
TRBV5-6	TRBJ2-5	NA	once	TGTGCCAGCAGCGCGGTTGGGGGCCAAGAGACCCAGTACTTC	CASSAVGGQETQYF
TRBV5-1	TRBJ2-3	NA	NA	TGCGCCAGCAGCTTGGAGGGGAGTCGGACAGATACGCAGTATTTT	CASSLEGSRTDTQYF
TRBV10-3	TRBJ2-1	NA	NA	TGTGCCATCAAAGGACAGGAGGGCAATGAGCAGTTCTTC	CAIKGQEGNEQFF
TRBV29-1	TRBJ1-1	NA	NA	TGCAGCGTTGCTCTGGCTTTAGAAGCTTTCTTT	CSVALALEAFF
TRBV18	TRBJ2-1	TRBD2	NA	TGTGCCAGCTCCCTAGCGGGAGTCGAAGAGCAGTTCTTC	CASSLAGVEEQFF
TRBV29-1	TRBJ1-1	NA	NA	TGCAGCGTTGAAGAGGATGGGATGGACACTGAAGCTTTCTTT	CSVEEDGMDTEAFF
TRBV6-6	TRBJ2-7	TRBD2	NA	TGTGCCAGCAGTTACGCACTAGCGGACTACGAGCAGTACTTC	CASSYALADYEQYF
TRBV10-3	TRBJ1-5	NA	NA	TGTGCCATCAGTGAGGGGGGGCGCGGCAATCAGCCCCAGCATTTT	CAISEGGRGNQPQHF
TRBV10-2	TRBJ1-3	NA	NA	TGCGCCAGCAGTGATGTACAGGGAGTGGGGTCTGGAAACACCATATATTTT	CASSDVQGVGSGNTIYF
TRBV28	TRBJ1-3	NA	NA	TGTGCCAGCAGTCTCCTCGTCCCTGGAAACACCATATATTTT	CASSLLVPGNTIYF
TRBV5-5	TRBJ2-7	NA	NA	TGTGCCAGCAGCTCCCATCGAGGGGGAGGCTACGAGCAGTACTTC	CASSSHRGGGYEQYF
TRBV6-5	TRBJ2-7	TRBD1	NA	TGTGCCAGCAGTGGGGGGGGACAGGGTTCCGAGCAGTACTTC	CASSGGGQGSEQYF
TRBV5-1	TRBJ2-5	TRBD1	NA	TGCGCCAGCAGCTTGGGGACAGGGGGCTTAGTTGGAGAGACCCAGTACTTC	CASSLGTGGLVGETQYF
TRBV2	TRBJ2-7	TRBD2	NA	TGTGCCACCTCCAGACTAGCGGGAGGGCCCATCGAGCAGTACTTC	CATSRLAGGPIEQYF
TRBV4-1	TRBJ2-3	TRBD2	NA	TGCGCCAGCAGCCAGGCCCTAGCGGGAGGGGCAGATACGCAGTATTTT	CASSQALAGGADTQYF
TRBV4-1	TRBJ1-5	TRBD1	NA	TGCGCCAGCAGCCAAGGACAGGGGGCGGTTCAGCCCCAGCATTTT	CASSQGQGAVQPQHF
TRBV30	TRBJ2-7	NA	NA	TGTGCCTGGAGTGTACTGGGGAACGAGCAGTACTTC	CAWSVLGNEQYF
TRBV19	TRBJ2-2	NA	NA	TGTGCCAGTAGTATATTCGGGGACACCGGGGAGCTGTTTTTT	CASSIFGDTGELFF
TRBV27	TRBJ1-1	NA	NA	TGTGCCAGCAGACGGGGGTATGAAGCTTTCTTT	CASRRGYEAFF